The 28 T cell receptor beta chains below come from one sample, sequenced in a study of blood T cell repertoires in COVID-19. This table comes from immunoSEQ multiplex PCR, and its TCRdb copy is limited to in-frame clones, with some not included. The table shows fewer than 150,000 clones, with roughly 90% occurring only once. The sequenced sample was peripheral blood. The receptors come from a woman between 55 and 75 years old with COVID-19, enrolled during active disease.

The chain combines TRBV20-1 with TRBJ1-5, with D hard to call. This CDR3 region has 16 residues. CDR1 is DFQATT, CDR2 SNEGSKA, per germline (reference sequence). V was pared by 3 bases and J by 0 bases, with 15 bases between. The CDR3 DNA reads TGCAGTGCTAGTTCCGGGAACCTGTATAGCAATCAGCCCCAGCATTTT. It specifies CSASSGNLYSNQPQHF.

The CDR3 sequence is CASSPAENTEAFF. CDR3 coding DNA: TGTGCCAGCTCACCAGCAGAGAACACTGAAGCTTTCTTT. This rearrangement joins TRBV18 to TRBJ1-1; D is unclear. The V gene lost 2 bases and the J gene lost 1 base, with 5 bases spanning the gap. Germline V gives CDR1 KGHSH, CDR2 LQKENI. The CDR3 consists of 13 residues.

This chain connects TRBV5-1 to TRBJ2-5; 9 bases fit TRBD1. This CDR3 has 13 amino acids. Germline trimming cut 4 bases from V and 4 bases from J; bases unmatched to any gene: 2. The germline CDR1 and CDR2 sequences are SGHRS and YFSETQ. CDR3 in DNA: TGCGCCAGCAGCGGGACAGGGAGAGAGACCCAGTACTTC. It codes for CASSGTGRETQYF.

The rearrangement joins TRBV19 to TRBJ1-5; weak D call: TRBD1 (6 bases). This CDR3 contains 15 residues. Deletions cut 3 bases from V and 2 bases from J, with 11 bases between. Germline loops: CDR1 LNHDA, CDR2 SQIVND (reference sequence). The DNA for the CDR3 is TGTGCCAGTAGTATTAACAGGGCGGGCAATCAGCCCCAGCATTTT. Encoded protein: CASSINRAGNQPQHF.

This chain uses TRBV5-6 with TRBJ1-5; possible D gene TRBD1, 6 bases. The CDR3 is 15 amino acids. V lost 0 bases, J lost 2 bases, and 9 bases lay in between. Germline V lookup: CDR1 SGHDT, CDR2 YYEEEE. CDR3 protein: CASSLAGVGNQPQHF. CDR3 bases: TGTGCCAGCAGCTTGGCAGGGGTTGGCAATCAGCCCCAGCATTTT.

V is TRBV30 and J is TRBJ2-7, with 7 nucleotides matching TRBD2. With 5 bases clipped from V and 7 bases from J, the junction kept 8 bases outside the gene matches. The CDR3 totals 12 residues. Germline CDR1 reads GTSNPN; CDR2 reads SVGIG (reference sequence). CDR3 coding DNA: TGTGCCTGGGCTAGCGGTCCGAGAGAGCAGTACTTC. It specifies CAWASGPREQYF.

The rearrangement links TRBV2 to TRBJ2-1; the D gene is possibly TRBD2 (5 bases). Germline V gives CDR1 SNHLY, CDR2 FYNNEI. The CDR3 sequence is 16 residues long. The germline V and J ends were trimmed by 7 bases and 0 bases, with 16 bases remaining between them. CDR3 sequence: CASKRRDLSSYNEQFF. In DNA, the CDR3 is TGTGCCAGCAAGCGACGGGATTTGAGCTCCTACAATGAGCAGTTCTTC.

In DNA form, the CDR3 reads TGTGCCAGCAGCGGAGGACTAGCGGGGAGCAAAAACATTCAGTACTTC. Residues: CASSGGLAGSKNIQYF. The rearrangement uses TRBV5-4 and TRBJ2-4; 12 nucleotides match TRBD2. The germline V gene has CDR1 SGHNT and CDR2 YYREEE (reference sequence). The V gene end was trimmed by 4 bases and the J gene end by 3 bases; junction bases not matched to a gene: 5. The CDR3 is made up of 16 amino acids.

The CDR3 nucleotides read TGCGCCAGCAGCTTAAGGGTCTTGGGAACGGGGGATACGCAGTATTTT. Translated, it gives CASSLRVLGTGDTQYF. This chain joins TRBV5-1 and TRBJ2-3; D is possibly TRBD2 (5 bases). CDR1 and CDR2 from the germline V gene are SGHRS and YFSETQ. V gave up 2 bases and J gave up 6 bases, with 19 bases separating them. This CDR3 contains 16 residues.

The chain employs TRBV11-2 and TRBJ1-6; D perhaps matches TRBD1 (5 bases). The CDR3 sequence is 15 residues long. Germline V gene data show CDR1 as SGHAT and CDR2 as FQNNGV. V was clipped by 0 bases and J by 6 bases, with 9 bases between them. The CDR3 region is CASSLDWGGNSPLHF. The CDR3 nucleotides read TGTGCCAGCAGCTTAGATTGGGGGGGTAATTCACCCCTCCACTTT.

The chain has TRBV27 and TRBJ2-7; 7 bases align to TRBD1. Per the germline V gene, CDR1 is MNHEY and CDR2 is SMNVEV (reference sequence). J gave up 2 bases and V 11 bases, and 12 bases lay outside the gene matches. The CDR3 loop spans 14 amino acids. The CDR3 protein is CAGTTGQPPYEQYF. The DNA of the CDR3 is TGTGCCGGAACCACGGGACAGCCACCCTACGAGCAGTACTTC.

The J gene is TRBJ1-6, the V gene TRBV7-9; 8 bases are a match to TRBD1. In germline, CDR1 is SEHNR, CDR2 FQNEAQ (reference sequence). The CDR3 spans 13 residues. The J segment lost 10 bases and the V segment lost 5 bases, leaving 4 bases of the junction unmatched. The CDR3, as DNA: TGTGCCAGCAGCGCTTCAGGGGGCTCACCCCTCCACTTT. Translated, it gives CASSASGGSPLHF.

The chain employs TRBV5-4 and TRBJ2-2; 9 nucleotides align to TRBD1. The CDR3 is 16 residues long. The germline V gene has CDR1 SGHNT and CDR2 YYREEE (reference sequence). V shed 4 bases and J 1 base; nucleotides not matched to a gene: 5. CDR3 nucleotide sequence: TGTGCCAGCAGCGGTGGGACAGGGAGGAACACCGGGGAGCTGTTTTTT. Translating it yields CASSGGTGRNTGELFF.

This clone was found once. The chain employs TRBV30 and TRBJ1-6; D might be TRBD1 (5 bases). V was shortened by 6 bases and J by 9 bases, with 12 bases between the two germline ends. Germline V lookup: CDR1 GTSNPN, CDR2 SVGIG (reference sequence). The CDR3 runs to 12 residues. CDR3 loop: CACNRQPSPLHF. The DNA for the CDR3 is TGTGCCTGCAACAGACAGCCTTCACCCCTCCACTTT.

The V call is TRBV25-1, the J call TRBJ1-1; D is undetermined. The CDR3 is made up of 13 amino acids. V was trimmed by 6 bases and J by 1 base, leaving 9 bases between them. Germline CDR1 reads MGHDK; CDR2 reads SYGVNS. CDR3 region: CASRLTGNTEAFF. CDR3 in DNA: TGTGCCAGCAGGTTGACGGGGAACACTGAAGCTTTCTTT.

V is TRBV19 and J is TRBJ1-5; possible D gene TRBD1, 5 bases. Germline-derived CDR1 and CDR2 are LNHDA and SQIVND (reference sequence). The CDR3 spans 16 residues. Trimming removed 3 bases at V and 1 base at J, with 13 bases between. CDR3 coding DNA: TGTGCCAGTAGTATCTTACAGGTTGTAAGCAATCAGCCCCAGCATTTT. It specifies CASSILQVVSNQPQHF.

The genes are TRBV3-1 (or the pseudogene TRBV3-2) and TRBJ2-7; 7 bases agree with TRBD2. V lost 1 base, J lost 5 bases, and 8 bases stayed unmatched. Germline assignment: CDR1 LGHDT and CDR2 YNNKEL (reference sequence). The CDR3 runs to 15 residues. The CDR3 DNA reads TGTGCCAGCAGCCAAGGGTATAGACTAGCTAACGAGCAGTACTTC. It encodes CASSQGYRLANEQYF.

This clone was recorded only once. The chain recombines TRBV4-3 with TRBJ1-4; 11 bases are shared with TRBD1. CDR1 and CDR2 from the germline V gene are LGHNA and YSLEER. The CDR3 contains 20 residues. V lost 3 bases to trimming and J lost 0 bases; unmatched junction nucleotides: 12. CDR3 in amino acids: CASSHRVAGTGGSTNEKLFF. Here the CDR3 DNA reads TGCGCCAGCAGCCATCGAGTGGCCGGGACAGGGGGGTCAACTAATGAAAAACTGTTTTTT.

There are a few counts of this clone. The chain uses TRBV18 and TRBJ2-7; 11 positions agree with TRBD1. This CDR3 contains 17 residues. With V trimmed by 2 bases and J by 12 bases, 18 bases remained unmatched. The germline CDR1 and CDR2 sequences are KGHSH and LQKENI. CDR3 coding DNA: TGTGCCAGCTCACCATCTCCCGGTAGTGGACAGGGGGCACCTCGGTACTTC. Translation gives CASSPSPGSGQGAPRYF.

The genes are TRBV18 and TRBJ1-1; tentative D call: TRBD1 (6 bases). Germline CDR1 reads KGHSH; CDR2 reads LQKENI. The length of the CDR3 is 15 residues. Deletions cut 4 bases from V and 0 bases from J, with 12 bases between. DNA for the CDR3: TGTGCCAGCTCACGTGAGGACAGTTTGAACACTGAAGCTTTCTTT. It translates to CASSREDSLNTEAFF.

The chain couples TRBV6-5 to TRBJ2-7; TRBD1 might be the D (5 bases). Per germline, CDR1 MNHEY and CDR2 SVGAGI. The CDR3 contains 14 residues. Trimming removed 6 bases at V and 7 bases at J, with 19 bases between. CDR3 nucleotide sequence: TGTGCCAGCAGAGCTACAGGTAACCCGCTGGAGCAGTACTTC. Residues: CASRATGNPLEQYF.

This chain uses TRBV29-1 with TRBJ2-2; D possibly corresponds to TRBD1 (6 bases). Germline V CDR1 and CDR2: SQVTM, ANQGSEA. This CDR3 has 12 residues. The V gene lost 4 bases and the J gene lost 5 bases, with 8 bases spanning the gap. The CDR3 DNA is TGCAGCGTTGGGGACACGACCGGGGAGCTGTTTTTT. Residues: CSVGDTTGELFF.

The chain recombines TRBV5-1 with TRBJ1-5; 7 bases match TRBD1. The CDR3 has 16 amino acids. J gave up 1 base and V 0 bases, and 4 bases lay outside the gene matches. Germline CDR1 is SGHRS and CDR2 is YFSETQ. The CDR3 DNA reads TGCGCCAGCAGCTTGGACGTGGGACAGAGCAATCAGCCCCAGCATTTT. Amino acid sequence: CASSLDVGQSNQPQHF.

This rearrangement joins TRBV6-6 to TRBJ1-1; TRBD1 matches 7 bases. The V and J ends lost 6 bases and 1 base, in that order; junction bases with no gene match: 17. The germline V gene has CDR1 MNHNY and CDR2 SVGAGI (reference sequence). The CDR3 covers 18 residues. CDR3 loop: CASSRGGQGGTGNTEAFF. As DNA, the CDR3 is TGTGCCAGCAGCCGAGGTGGGCAGGGGGGTACGGGGAACACTGAAGCTTTCTTT.

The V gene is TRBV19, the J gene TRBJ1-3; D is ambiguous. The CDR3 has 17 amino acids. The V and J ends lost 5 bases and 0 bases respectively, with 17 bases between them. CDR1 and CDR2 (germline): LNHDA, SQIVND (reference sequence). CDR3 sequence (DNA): TGTGCCAGTAGTCTTGGACTGCCTCACTTCTCTGGAAACACCATATATTTT. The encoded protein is CASSLGLPHFSGNTIYF.

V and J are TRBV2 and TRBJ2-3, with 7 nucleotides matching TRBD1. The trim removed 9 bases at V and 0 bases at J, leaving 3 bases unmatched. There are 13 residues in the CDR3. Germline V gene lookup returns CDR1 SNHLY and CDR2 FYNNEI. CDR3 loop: CARRQGSTDTQYF. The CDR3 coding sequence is TGTGCCAGGAGACAGGGTAGCACAGATACGCAGTATTTT.

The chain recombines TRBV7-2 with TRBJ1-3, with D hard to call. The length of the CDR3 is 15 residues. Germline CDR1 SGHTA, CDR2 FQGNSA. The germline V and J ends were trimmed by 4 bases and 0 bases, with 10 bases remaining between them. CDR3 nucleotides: TGTGCCAGCAGCTGGCAGGTTCCCTCTGGAAACACCATATATTTT. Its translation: CASSWQVPSGNTIYF.

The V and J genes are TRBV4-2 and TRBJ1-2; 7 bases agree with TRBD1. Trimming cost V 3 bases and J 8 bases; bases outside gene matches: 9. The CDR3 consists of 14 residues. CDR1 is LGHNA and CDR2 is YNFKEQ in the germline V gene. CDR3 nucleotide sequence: TGTGCCAGCAGCCAGGTGACAGGGTACGAAGGCTACACCTTC. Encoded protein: CASSQVTGYEGYTF.